The clone carrying this T cell receptor beta chain has more than one count but fewer than ten. Antigen unknown. The sample is drawn from a study of blood T cells in healthy people across ages. Whole-study results and caveats: It was not possible, with unsorted PBMCs, to conclusively compare naive and antigen-experienced cells.

Trimming cost V 7 bases and J 8 bases, with 14 bases left between them. The CDR3 is 12 residues long. The second PCR ran about 6 to 12 cycles with a sample-barcoded 5' primer and J-beta primers. MiXCR, applied by TCRdb to the 5' RACE reads, yields one record per CDR3 protein. The sample consists of 2 million or so distinct CDR3 sequences, 49% of them appearing once. Specimen: blood. The chain employs TRBV12-3 or TRBV12-4 and TRBJ1-2; possible D gene TRBD1, 5 bases. The TCR comes from a woman aged 40 to 50 in good health. The CDR3 DNA is TGTGCCAGCAACATAGGGAGGGGCGGCTACACCTTC. Residues: CASNIGRGGYTF.